The TCR beta chain under discussion was sequenced for a study of shared clonotypes between healthy human individuals. Execution of the assay was at deep level. Clones were read by immunoSEQ multiplex PCR, and TCRdb kept only the in-frame ones, dropping some. The sample gives about 1 million clones, 60% to 80% of which show up once; approximately 1.5% is in the top ten. The CDR3 spans 18 residues. The V end was cut by 4 bases, the J end by 3 bases, with 22 bases between. Sample: memory CD4+ T cells sorted from blood. Stated subset: CD45RA-negative fraction. This TCR was sampled from a man aged 18 to 30 in good health. The chain recombines TRBV23-1 with TRBJ1-5; D is ambiguous. TRBV23-1 is known as an ORF, though its function is uncertain. CDR3 coding DNA: TGCGCCAGCAGTCTTCTGGGGTCCCGAGAGCAAAACAATCAGCCCCAGCATTTT. It is translated as CASSLLGSREQNNQPQHF.